In its sample, the clone carrying this T cell receptor beta chain was seen once. This sample was taken from a study of blood T cell repertoires in COVID-19. Turning to the study itself: The United States, Italy and Spain supplied acute and convalescent COVID-19 samples. T cells, B-cell-depleted T cells, or PBMCs supplied cDNA or gDNA.

Two negative PCRs, clearance, or symptom resolution were required of recovered Cohort 3 donors. In the original workflow: Researchers report that nucleated cell counts were estimated from reference gene primer amplification. Method: immunoSEQ multiplex PCR; TCRdb's copy keeps in-frame clones and lacks some. Clone size and V and J calls were adopted from that table, with D and trimming inferred from the DNA. The sample yields 150,000 to 200,000 clones, approximately 80% seen once. Sequenced sample: PBMCs or T cells enriched from blood (not recorded which). This TCR came from a man aged 45-65 years who had recovered from COVID-19.

CDR3 residues: CASSLETSGGLQETQYF. The CDR3 DNA sequence: TGCGCCAGCAGCCTCGAAACTAGCGGGGGCCTCCAAGAGACCCAGTACTTC. This rearrangement joins TRBV5-1 to TRBJ2-5, with 11 nucleotides matching TRBD2. Germline V gives CDR1 SGHRS, CDR2 YFSETQ. Trimming cost V 4 bases and J 1 base; bases outside gene matches: 9. The CDR3 contains 17 residues.